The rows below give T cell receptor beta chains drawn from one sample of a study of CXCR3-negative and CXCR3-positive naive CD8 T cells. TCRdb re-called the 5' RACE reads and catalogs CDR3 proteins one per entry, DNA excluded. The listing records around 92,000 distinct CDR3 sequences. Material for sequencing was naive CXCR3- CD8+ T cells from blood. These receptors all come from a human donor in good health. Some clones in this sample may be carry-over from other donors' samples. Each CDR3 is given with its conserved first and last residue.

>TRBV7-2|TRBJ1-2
CASSSTGGGGGYTF
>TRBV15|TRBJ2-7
CATSRGYEQYF
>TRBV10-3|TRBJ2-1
CAIKAPPGNEQFF
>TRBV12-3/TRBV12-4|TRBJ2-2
CASSLPSGLTGELFF
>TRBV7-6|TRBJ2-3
CASSLAGSTDTQYF
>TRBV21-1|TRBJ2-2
CASSARRWGPNTWELFF
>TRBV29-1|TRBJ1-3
CSVVGFGNTIYF
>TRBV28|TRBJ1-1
CASSLQGSVREAFF
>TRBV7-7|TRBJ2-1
CASSPGSGATNEQFF
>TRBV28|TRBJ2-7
CASSLFSGSYYEQYF
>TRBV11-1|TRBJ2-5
CASRMRGGPQETQYF
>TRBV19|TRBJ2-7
CASSIAALSYEQYF
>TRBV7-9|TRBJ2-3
CASTGTGFISTDTQYF
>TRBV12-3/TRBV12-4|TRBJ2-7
CASSPGLAGVDEQYF
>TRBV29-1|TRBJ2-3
CSVLGLAGETDTQYF
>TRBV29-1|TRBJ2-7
CSVEDRDRGNEQYF
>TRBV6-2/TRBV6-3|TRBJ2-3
CASSLTSGGADTQYF
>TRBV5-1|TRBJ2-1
CASSPGLAGVNEQFF
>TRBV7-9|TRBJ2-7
CASSHQNFYEQYF
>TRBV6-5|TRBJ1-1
CASSYRGLKNTEAFF
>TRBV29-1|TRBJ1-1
CSVTKMNTEAFF
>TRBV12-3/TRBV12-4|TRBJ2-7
CASRAGTDYEQYF
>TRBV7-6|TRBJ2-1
CASSLDYGGYNEQFF
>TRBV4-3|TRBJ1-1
CACSGTGDTEAFF
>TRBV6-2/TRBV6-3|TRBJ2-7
CASSSRTHEQYF
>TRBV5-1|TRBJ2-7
CASSWGQGLSYEQYF